Presented here are 32 T cell receptor beta chains from one specimen sequenced in a study of beta chain features in type 1 diabetes. The isolated RNA, all of it, was reverse transcribed, so expressed TCRB transcripts were what got sequenced. Assay: immunoSEQ multiplex PCR; the TCRdb copy retains only in-frame clones and omits some. The table shows about 330,000 clones, with 9.5% to 11% occurring only once. Material: naive CD4+ T cells from blood. These receptors came from a woman in her 30s in good health.

In its sample, this clone was seen a few times. The gene calls are TRBV21-1 and TRBJ2-1; the D segment call TRBD1 is taken from the table without a DNA check. TRBV21-1 is a pseudogene locus. The CDR3 spans 16 residues. The CDR3 nucleotides are TGTGCCAGCAGCAAAGAGGAGGACAGAACCTACAATGAGCAGTTCTTC. Amino acids: CASSKEEDRTYNEQFF.

This sequence joins TRBV29-1 and TRBJ2-3; 11 positions agree with TRBD2. V was pared by 1 base and J by 6 bases, with 12 bases of the junction left unmatched. Germline CDR1 is SQVTM and CDR2 is ANQGSEA. The CDR3 totals 17 residues. CDR3 sequence reads: CSVEGLAGGLAGDTQYF. The CDR3 DNA reads TGCAGCGTTGAAGGGTTAGCGGGAGGGCTTGCTGGTGATACGCAGTATTTT.

This clone was detected a few times. The chain employs TRBV30 and TRBJ2-1, with TRBD2 as a possible D gene (6 bases). Germline CDR1 reads GTSNPN; CDR2 reads SVGIG (reference sequence). V was cut by 5 bases and J by 7 bases, with 9 bases left in between. This CDR3 is 11 amino acids long. CDR3 in DNA: TGTGCCTGGGGGAGGTTGAATGAGCAGTTCTTC. Protein sequence: CAWGRLNEQFF.

The rearrangement links TRBV18 to TRBJ2-1, with D unresolved. The ends were cut back, 2 bases at V and 10 bases at J, with 15 bases in the middle. Looked up from germline, CDR1 is KGHSH and CDR2 is LQKENI. This CDR3 has 14 residues. The CDR3 region is CASSPNHRDSEQFF. The CDR3 DNA follows: TGTGCCAGCTCACCAAACCATCGTGACTCGGAGCAGTTCTTC.

This clone was detected only a few times. V is TRBV7-2 and J is TRBJ2-1; a weak D match, TRBD1 (6 bases). CDR3 length: 13 residues. Trimming removed 5 bases from V and 6 bases from J, with 11 bases in between. Germline V gives CDR1 SGHTA, CDR2 FQGNSA. The CDR3 region has the DNA TGTGCCAGCAGCGCCGGACAGACCAATGAGCAGTTCTTC. It is translated as CASSAGQTNEQFF.

CDR3 sequence reads: CASSFAGGYNEQFF. CDR3 bases: TGTGCCAGCAGCTTCGCGGGAGGGTACAATGAGCAGTTCTTC. V gene TRBV7-9 combines with J gene TRBJ2-1, with 9 bases identical to TRBD2. The CDR3 is 14 residues long. The germline V gene encodes CDR1 SEHNR and CDR2 FQNEAQ (reference sequence). V dropped 3 bases and J dropped 4; count of bases not matched to a gene: 1.

The V and J genes are TRBV7-3 and TRBJ2-5, with 9 positions matching TRBD2. This CDR3 is built from 16 residues. Germline CDR1 reads SGHTA; CDR2 reads FQGTGA. V shed 1 base and J 0 bases; nucleotides not matched to a gene: 3. The CDR3 coding sequence is TGTGCCAGCAGCTTAATGCCTAGCGGGAACCAAGAGACCCAGTACTTC. As protein: CASSLMPSGNQETQYF.

This clone has only a few counts. The chain employs TRBV6-5 and TRBJ1-1; the D gene is possibly TRBD1 (6 bases). The germline V and J ends were trimmed by 0 bases and 0 bases, with 8 bases remaining between them. In germline, CDR1 is MNHEY, CDR2 SVGAGI. The CDR3 covers 15 residues. This CDR3 reads CASSYSTGVNTEAFF. The CDR3 DNA reads TGTGCCAGCAGTTACTCGACAGGAGTGAACACTGAAGCTTTCTTT.

This clone was counted between two and nine times. The same CDR3 arises from other DNA sequences in this sample as well. DNA for the CDR3: TGTGCCAGCTCACCACAGGGAGGGACTGAAGCTTTCTTT. Amino acid sequence: CASSPQGGTEAFF. The genes are TRBV18 and TRBJ1-1, with no clear D. V dropped 1 base and J dropped 5 bases, with 8 bases sitting between them. The CDR3 loop spans 13 amino acids. Germline loops: CDR1 KGHSH, CDR2 LQKENI.

The chain couples TRBV2 to TRBJ2-7; possibly TRBD2 for D (5 bases). This CDR3 contains 14 residues. V lost 4 bases, J lost 0 bases, and 10 bases lay in between. Germline V lookup: CDR1 SNHLY, CDR2 FYNNEI. In DNA, the CDR3 is TGTGCCAGCAGTGCGCAGGAGGACTCCTACGAGCAGTACTTC. Residues: CASSAQEDSYEQYF.

Comments on this clone: The sample carries other DNA sequences with the same CDR3. The rearrangement uses TRBV2 and TRBJ2-2; 11 positions agree with TRBD2. V shed 5 bases, J shed 4 bases, and the junction held 3 bases outside the gene matches. Germline V gene data show CDR1 as SNHLY and CDR2 as FYNNEI. This CDR3 is 15 amino acids long. In DNA, the CDR3 is TGTGCCAGCAGTCCTGGACTAGCGGGCACCGGGGAGCTGTTTTTT. This codes for CASSPGLAGTGELFF.

J is TRBJ2-7 and V is TRBV27, with TRBD2 identical over 10 bases. This CDR3 is built from 14 residues. Germline V gene sequence: CDR1 MNHEY, CDR2 SMNVEV (reference sequence). Losses at the gene ends were 8 bases for V and 2 bases for J; bases not matched to a gene: 6. CDR3 sequence reads: CASGRSGRAYEQYF. In DNA form, the CDR3 reads TGTGCCAGCGGACGAAGCGGGAGGGCCTACGAGCAGTACTTC.

The rearrangement uses TRBV23-1 and TRBJ1-1; 9 bases are a match to TRBD1. TRBV23-1 is designated an ORF whose function remains uncertain. The CDR3 spans 15 residues. The V segment lost 2 bases and the J segment 1 base; nucleotides outside the gene matches: 2. The CDR3 nucleotides are TGCGCCAGCAGTCAACTGGACAGGGGGAACACTGAAGCTTTCTTT. Translation gives CASSQLDRGNTEAFF.

CDR3 in DNA: TGTGCCAGCAGCTTACTAGCGGGAGTCATCCATGAGCAGTTCTTC. This sequence encodes CASSLLAGVIHEQFF. The genes are TRBV7-2 and TRBJ2-1; 10 positions agree with TRBD2. Looked up from germline, CDR1 is SGHTA and CDR2 is FQGNSA. The V segment lost 2 bases and the J segment 8 bases; nucleotides outside the gene matches: 6. CDR3 length: 15 residues.

A few counts support this clone. V and J are TRBV27 and TRBJ2-5, with D unresolved. The CDR3 has 14 amino acids. Trimming left V 3 bases short and J 2 bases short, with 10 bases between. From germline, CDR1 is MNHEY and CDR2 SMNVEV (reference sequence). The CDR3 protein is CASSFRSQQETQYF. In DNA, the CDR3 is TGTGCCAGCAGTTTCCGGTCCCAACAAGAGACCCAGTACTTC.

The chain joins TRBV2 to TRBJ2-5; 8 bases align to TRBD1. The CDR3 contains 15 residues. The ends lost 7 bases at V and 1 base at J; junction bases unmatched: 8. Germline CDR1 reads SNHLY; CDR2 reads FYNNEI. The CDR3 sequence is CASMYDRGFQETQYF. For the CDR3, the DNA is TGTGCCAGCATGTATGACAGGGGATTCCAAGAGACCCAGTACTTC.

This clone was found a few times. V usage is TRBV4-3 and J usage is TRBJ2-7; TRBD2 might be the D (6 bases). Trimming shortened V by 1 base and J by 6 bases, and 22 bases separated the two germline ends. The CDR3 runs 17 residues. The germline gives CDR1 LGHNA, CDR2 YSLEER. CDR3 in DNA: TGCGCCAGCAGCCAAGCGACGGGAACAGGAGGGCTTATCGAGCAGTACTTC. It specifies CASSQATGTGGLIEQYF.

The chain combines TRBV19 with TRBJ1-2; D ambiguous. Trimming took off 8 bases at V and 4 bases at J, with 20 bases between the two ends. The germline V gene encodes CDR1 LNHDA and CDR2 SQIVND (reference sequence). This CDR3 region has 15 residues. CDR3 sequence reads: CASQERWRGSYGYTF. The CDR3 coding sequence is TGTGCCAGTCAGGAACGATGGCGAGGGAGCTATGGCTACACCTTC.

In its sample, this clone was seen a few times. This chain connects TRBV28 to TRBJ2-5; the D gene is possibly TRBD1 (5 bases). CDR3 length: 12 amino acids. Germline V gives CDR1 MDHEN, CDR2 SYDVKM. V lost 5 bases to trimming and J lost 7 bases, with 11 bases between them. CDR3 nucleotide sequence: TGTGCCAGCAGTACAGGAGTGGGGACCCAGTACTTC. As protein: CASSTGVGTQYF.

V is TRBV15 and J is TRBJ2-7; 7 nucleotides line up with TRBD2. The CDR3 spans 16 residues. V lost 1 base and J lost 3; bases outside the gene matches: 9. Per germline, CDR1 LNHNV and CDR2 YYDKDF (reference sequence). CDR3: CATSRAAGLAGYEQYF. The DNA for the CDR3 is TGTGCCACCAGCAGAGCAGCGGGTTTAGCGGGCTACGAGCAGTACTTC.

The chain is built from TRBV7-3 and TRBJ2-1; D not certain. V was cut by 5 bases and J by 5 bases, with 16 bases left in between. The germline V gene encodes CDR1 SGHTA and CDR2 FQGTGA. The CDR3 length is 15 residues. The CDR3 nucleotides are TGTGCCAGCAGCCCAACTTACGCGGTCCACAATGAGCAGTTCTTC. Its protein is CASSPTYAVHNEQFF.

This clone was counted only a few times. The chain joins TRBV4-2 to TRBJ2-1; TRBD1 aligns across 7 bases. Germline lookup yields CDR1 LGHNA and CDR2 YNFKEQ. This CDR3 is 16 amino acids long. V was clipped by 1 base and J by 5 bases; unmatched bases: 8. CDR3 amino acids: CASSQAPGQPNNEQFF. In nucleotides, the CDR3 is TGTGCCAGCAGCCAAGCACCGGGACAGCCGAACAATGAGCAGTTCTTC.

This clone was picked up a small number of times. The chain recombines TRBV18 with TRBJ1-5; D is uncertain. V gave up 3 bases and J gave up 4 bases, with 7 bases separating them. This CDR3 is built from 13 residues. The V gene's germline CDR1 is KGHSH and CDR2 LQKENI. CDR3 sequence (DNA): TGTGCCAGCTCACCGGCTGCAAATCAGCCCCAGCATTTT. Translation: CASSPAANQPQHF.

The rearrangement links TRBV5-6 to TRBJ1-4, with 7 bases identical to TRBD1. This CDR3 comprises 14 residues. Germline loops: CDR1 SGHDT, CDR2 YYEEEE. The trim removed 2 bases at V and 7 bases at J, leaving 5 bases unmatched. In DNA form, the CDR3 reads TGTGCCAGCAGCTTCGGGACAGTGTCTGAAAAACTGTTTTTT. It specifies CASSFGTVSEKLFF.

This clone was counted a few times. V usage is TRBV30 and J usage is TRBJ2-4; 9 bases line up with TRBD1. Per germline, CDR1 GTSNPN and CDR2 SVGIG (reference sequence). The CDR3 is made up of 13 amino acids. The J segment lost 4 bases and the V segment lost 3 bases, leaving 1 base of the junction unmatched. CDR3 coding DNA: TGTGCCTGGAGAGACAGGGGGAAAAACATTCAGTACTTC. Protein: CAWRDRGKNIQYF.

This chain links TRBV28 with TRBJ1-2, with D unresolved. The CDR3 totals 14 residues. Germline values: CDR1 MDHEN, CDR2 SYDVKM. V was pared by 6 bases and J by 4 bases, with 15 bases between. DNA for the CDR3: TGTGCCAGCAGCTCCCCCGGAGCAGCCTATGGCTACACCTTC. It encodes CASSSPGAAYGYTF.

This clone occurred a few times. J is TRBJ1-4 and V is TRBV4-3; D not certain. Trimming removed 4 bases at V and 8 bases at J, with 14 bases between. CDR1 and CDR2 from the germline V gene are LGHNA and YSLEER. There are 14 residues in the CDR3. CDR3 DNA sequence: TGCGCCAGCAGCCGTCAGGTGGCGGGGGAAAAACTGTTTTTT. Translated: CASSRQVAGEKLFF.

The table lists this clone with a few counts. The rearrangement uses TRBV7-2 and TRBJ2-1, with 11 nucleotides matching TRBD2. V lost 0 bases, J lost 7 bases, and 14 bases stayed unmatched. The CDR3 is 19 residues long. Per germline, CDR1 SGHTA and CDR2 FQGNSA. The CDR3: CASSLAPYLASGRRNEQFF. CDR3 nucleotides: TGTGCCAGCAGCTTAGCGCCGTATTTGGCTAGCGGGAGGAGGAATGAGCAGTTCTTC. Together with reference TRBV7-2 and TRBJ2-1, the CDR3 gives the full variable domain: GAGVSQSPSNKVTEKGKDVELRCDPISGHTALYWYRQSLGQGLEFLIYFQGNSAPDKSGLPSDRFSAERTGGSVSTLTIQRTQQEDSAVYLCASSLAPYLASGRRNEQFFGPGTRLTVL.

This clone occurred a few times. The rearrangement uses TRBV7-3 and TRBJ2-2; D unclear. The V and J ends lost 2 bases and 7 bases respectively, with 11 bases between them. Germline CDR1 is SGHTA and CDR2 is FQGTGA. This CDR3 is 14 amino acids long. CDR3 amino acids: CASSLGPAGGELFF. The CDR3, as DNA: TGTGCCAGCAGCTTAGGTCCTGCCGGCGGGGAGCTGTTTTTT.

This clone was found a few times. The rearrangement links TRBV5-1 to TRBJ2-1; 9 positions agree with TRBD1. The germline gives CDR1 SGHRS, CDR2 YFSETQ. Trimming took 6 bases from V and 6 from J; bases not matched to a gene: 4. The CDR3 runs 13 residues. The CDR3 loop reads CASIGQGLNEQFF. CDR3 in DNA: TGCGCCAGCATTGGACAGGGGCTCAATGAGCAGTTCTTC.

The CDR3 is CASSPGPGGYNEQFF. For the CDR3, the DNA is TGTGCCAGCTCACCAGGACCGGGGGGCTACAATGAGCAGTTCTTC. The V and J genes are TRBV18 and TRBJ2-1; 7 bases map to TRBD2. The CDR3 totals 15 residues. Germline CDR1 reads KGHSH; CDR2 reads LQKENI. J lost 3 bases, V lost 2 bases, and 4 bases had no gene match.

The chain recombines TRBV7-9 with TRBJ1-5, with TRBD1 identical over 8 bases. The CDR3 sequence is 16 residues long. The junction had 8 bases not matched to a gene; V was cut back by 5 bases and J by 2 bases. From germline, CDR1 is SEHNR and CDR2 FQNEAQ (reference sequence). The CDR3 DNA is TGTGCCAGCAGCCTAGGACAGGGAAATGGCAATCAGCCCCAGCATTTT. It translates to CASSLGQGNGNQPQHF.